The rows below give T cell receptor beta chains drawn from one sample of a study of blood T cell repertoires in COVID-19. Some clones are missing from TCRdb's copy, which holds only in-frame ones; the method was immunoSEQ multiplex PCR. The sample has 150,000 to 200,000 clones, around 90% seen once; the top ten hold around 0.63%. Sequencing was performed on peripheral blood. The receptors stem from a man aged 50-60 years with acute or convalescent COVID-19. CDR3s include the opening cysteine and the closing phenylalanine or tryptophan. The order of the fields is clone size, D gene, V gene, J gene, CDR3 DNA, CDR3 protein. D genes are given only for firm matches. Clone size is stated in some rows and not others, as once, few, many or a class when expanded.

.	TRBD1	TRBV28	TRBJ1-1	TGTGCCAGCAGTCCTCTAGGGGGCCGGACTGAAGCTTTCTTT	CASSPLGGRTEAFF
.	.	TRBV9	TRBJ1-5	TGTGCCAGCAGCGTTGGAACAGGACCGAATCAGCCCCAGCATTTT	CASSVGTGPNQPQHF
few	TRBD1	TRBV19	TRBJ1-3	TGTGCCAGTAGCGGGACAGGGGGCCCTGGAAACACCATATATTTT	CASSGTGGPGNTIYF
.	.	TRBV28	TRBJ1-1	TGTGCCAGCAGATCCACAGGGTCTGGCACTGAAGCTTTCTTT	CASRSTGSGTEAFF
.	TRBD2	TRBV19	TRBJ2-1	TGTGCCAGTGATCCGGGACTAAAATCCTACAATGAGCAGTTCTTC	CASDPGLKSYNEQFF
.	.	TRBV28	TRBJ1-2	TGTGCCAGCAGTTTCGACAGGAGCCCAATCTATGGCTACACCTTC	CASSFDRSPIYGYTF
.	.	TRBV28	TRBJ2-3	TGTGCCAGCAGCCCGGTCTCGGGGAACACAGATACGCAGTATTTT	CASSPVSGNTDTQYF
.	.	TRBV28	TRBJ1-3	TGTGCCAGCAGGGTCGGTCGGCGGGCTTCGGGAAACACCATATATTTT	CASRVGRRASGNTIYF
few	TRBD2	TRBV4-2	TRBJ2-3	TGTGCCAGCAGCCAAGATCTGACTCCGGGGAGCGGGGGTCGCACAGATACGCAGTATTTT	CASSQDLTPGSGGRTDTQYF
once	TRBD2	TRBV2	TRBJ2-5	TGTGCCAGCAGTAAGCGACTAGCGGGAGATTTAGAGACCCAGTACTTC	CASSKRLAGDLETQYF
once	TRBD1	TRBV19	TRBJ1-4	TGTGCCAGCCTGGGCTCGGGACAGTTTGAAAAACTGTTTTTT	CASLGSGQFEKLFF
once	TRBD1	TRBV28	TRBJ1-5	TGTGCCAGCAGCCCCCCAGGGCCCGGCCAGGGGGCTCCTCAGCCCCAGCATTTT	CASSPPGPGQGAPQPQHF
.	TRBD1	TRBV3-1/TRBV3-2	TRBJ2-1	TGTGCCAGCAGCCGTGGACAGGGGAAGTTCTTC	CASSRGQGKFF
.	.	TRBV3-1/TRBV3-2	TRBJ2-7	TGTGCCAGCAGCCAAGGGCCCGGCGGTGCCTCCTACGAGCAGTACTTC	CASSQGPGGASYEQYF
.	.	TRBV28	TRBJ1-3	TGTGCCAGCAGTTTATCCGGGGTAGGAAACACCATATATTTT	CASSLSGVGNTIYF
.	.	TRBV5-4	TRBJ2-5	TGTGCCAGCAGCGCAACCAGCGACCAAGAGACCCAGTACTTC	CASSATSDQETQYF
.	TRBD1	TRBV5-1	TRBJ2-5	TGCGCCAGCAGCGTACCTCGCAGACAGGGGCCCCAAGAGACCCAGTACTTC	CASSVPRRQGPQETQYF
.	.	TRBV10-2	TRBJ2-3	TGCGCCAGTCTTGGGGGGGATACGCAGTATTTT	CASLGGDTQYF
.	.	TRBV28	TRBJ2-2	TGTGCCAGCAGTGAAGGACTAACCGGGGAGCTGTTTTTT	CASSEGLTGELFF
.	TRBD1	TRBV3-1/TRBV3-2	TRBJ1-2	TGTGCCAGCAGCCAGAGGGACAGGGGGCCCTATGGCTACACCTTC	CASSQRDRGPYGYTF
.	.	TRBV19	TRBJ1-5	TGTGCCAGTAGTAGGAGGGGGCCCCAGCATTTT	CASSRRGPQHF
.	.	TRBV7-3	TRBJ2-3	TGTGCCAGCAGCCTATCGGGACTTAGCACAGATACGCAGTATTTT	CASSLSGLSTDTQYF
.	.	TRBV7-8	TRBJ1-3	TGTGCCAGCAGCCTGGGGCGGGGAAGAGTACGAAACACCATATATTTT	CASSLGRGRVRNTIYF
.	.	TRBV5-1	TRBJ2-3	TGCGCCAGCAGCTCCAGCGGTACCCACGATACGCAGTATTTT	CASSSSGTHDTQYF
once	.	TRBV7-2	TRBJ2-3	TGTGCCAGCAGCTTAGATTGGGGGCAGGATACGCAGTATTTT	CASSLDWGQDTQYF
.	TRBD1	TRBV29-1	TRBJ1-1	TGCAGCGTCGCGGACAGGGGTGGGGGAGGCACTGAAGCTTTCTTT	CSVADRGGGGTEAFF
.	TRBD2	TRBV5-1	TRBJ2-6	TGCGCCAGCAGCTTGGCTACTAGCGGGAGGCCCTCTGGGGCCAACGTCCTGACTTTC	CASSLATSGRPSGANVLTF
.	.	TRBV19	TRBJ1-2	TGTGCCAGTAGTATCAGCGGGGGAGTTTATGGCTACACCTTC	CASSISGGVYGYTF
.	TRBD1	TRBV19	TRBJ2-3	TGTGCCAGTAGTCCCCGGGACAGGGGCACAGATACGCAGTATTTT	CASSPRDRGTDTQYF
.	TRBD2	TRBV27	TRBJ2-3	TGTGCCAGCAGTTTGCGGGAGTGGGGGACAGATACGCAGTATTTT	CASSLREWGTDTQYF
.	.	TRBV6-5	TRBJ1-5	TGTGCCAGCAGAACAGGTAGTGAACAGCCCCAGCATTTT	CASRTGSEQPQHF
once	.	TRBV5-1	TRBJ1-2	TGCGCCAGCAGCTTGGCCTCTTGGGACAAAAACTATGGCTACACCTTC	CASSLASWDKNYGYTF
.	TRBD2	TRBV6-5	TRBJ2-6	TGTGCCAGCAGTTACGCGGGAGCAGCTGGGGCCAACGTCCTGACTTTC	CASSYAGAAGANVLTF
.	TRBD2	TRBV30	TRBJ2-1	TGTGCCTGGAGACCTCCGAGTGGACTAGCCTCGCCGCCGTTCTTC	CAWRPPSGLASPPFF
.	.	TRBV18	TRBJ1-2	TGTGCCAGCTCACCAATTCCAGACTATGGCTACACCTTC	CASSPIPDYGYTF
.	TRBD1	TRBV5-1	TRBJ1-4	TGCGCCAGCAGCTTGGGTAGAACAGGGGTTAATGAAAAACTGTTTTTT	CASSLGRTGVNEKLFF
once	TRBD1	TRBV28	TRBJ2-7	TGTGCCAGCAGTTTACGGGGGACAGGACTCTCCTACGAGCAGTACTTC	CASSLRGTGLSYEQYF
.	.	TRBV4-1	TRBJ2-3	TGCGCCAGCAGCCAAGGCCGGGGAGTAGATACGCAGTATTTT	CASSQGRGVDTQYF
.	.	TRBV19	TRBJ1-2	TGTGCCAGTAGGAATCTACTTCCCAATGGCTACACCTTC	CASRNLLPNGYTF
.	.	TRBV28	TRBJ1-5	TGTGCCAGCAGTTTAATTCGGGCGGGCGGGAAAGGAAACAATCAGCCCCAGCATTTT	CASSLIRAGGKGNNQPQHF
.	.	TRBV28	TRBJ1-5	TGTGCCAGCAGTTTGTCAGGTGTTCAGCCCCAGCATTTT	CASSLSGVQPQHF
.	TRBD1	TRBV11-2	TRBJ2-2	TGTGCCAGCAGCTTAACTAGGGACAGGGGGACCGGGGAGCTGTTTTTT	CASSLTRDRGTGELFF
few	.	TRBV7-8	TRBJ2-7	TGTGCCAGCAGCTTAGGGCCGTTATACGAGCAGTACTTC	CASSLGPLYEQYF
.	TRBD1	TRBV27	TRBJ2-7	TGTGCCAGCAGTTCAGGACAGGGGAGGCACGAGCAGTACTTC	CASSSGQGRHEQYF
.	TRBD1	TRBV6-4	TRBJ1-1	TGTGCCAGCAGTGACCGGGACAGAGTTATGAACACTGAAGCTTTCTTT	CASSDRDRVMNTEAFF
few	.	TRBV18	TRBJ2-2	TGTGCCAGCTCACCATTGACAGGTTCGAACACCGGGGAGCTGTTTTTT	CASSPLTGSNTGELFF
.	TRBD2	TRBV15	TRBJ2-1	TGTGCCACCAGCAGTCCCGGGACTAGCGGGATACCCTACAATGAGCAGTTCTTC	CATSSPGTSGIPYNEQFF
.	TRBD2	TRBV4-2	TRBJ2-2	TGTGCCAGCAGCCAAGAAGGCAGCGGGAGGGCCACCGGGGAGCTGTTTTTT	CASSQEGSGRATGELFF
.	TRBD2	TRBV3-1/TRBV3-2	TRBJ2-3	TGTGCCAGCAGCCAACGGGGGGTGGGATCCACAGATACGCAGTATTTT	CASSQRGVGSTDTQYF
.	.	TRBV28	TRBJ2-7	TGTGCCAGCAGCACCCCGGGGGTCCCCTCCTACGAGCAGTACTTC	CASSTPGVPSYEQYF
.	TRBD2	TRBV5-5	TRBJ2-5	TGTGCCAGCAGCTCCGCCCGTGGACTAGCGGGGAATGGGCAAGAGACCCAGTACTTC	CASSSARGLAGNGQETQYF
.	TRBD1	TRBV28	TRBJ1-2	TGTGCCAGCAGTACCGAGGGGGCGGGGATAGATTACACCTTC	CASSTEGAGIDYTF
.	TRBD2	TRBV10-3	TRBJ2-1	TGTGCCATCAGGAGTGGCGCGGCGGGGGAGGATAATGAGCAGTTCTTC	CAIRSGAAGEDNEQFF
.	.	TRBV19	TRBJ2-2	TGTGCCAGTAGTCCACGCGGGACAGCTAACACCGGGGAGCTGTTTTTT	CASSPRGTANTGELFF